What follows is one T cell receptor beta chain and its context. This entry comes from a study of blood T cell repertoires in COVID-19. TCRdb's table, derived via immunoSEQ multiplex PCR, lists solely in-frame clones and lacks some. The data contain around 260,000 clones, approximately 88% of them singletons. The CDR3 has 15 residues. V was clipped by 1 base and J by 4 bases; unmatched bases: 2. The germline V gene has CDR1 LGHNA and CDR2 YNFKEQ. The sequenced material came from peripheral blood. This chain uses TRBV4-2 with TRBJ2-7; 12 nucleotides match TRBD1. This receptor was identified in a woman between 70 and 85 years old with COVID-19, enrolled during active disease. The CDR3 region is CASSQAGQGAYEQYF. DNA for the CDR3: TGTGCCAGCAGCCAAGCGGGACAGGGGGCGTACGAGCAGTACTTC.